These 14 T cell receptor beta chains were all obtained from the same sample, sequenced in a study of blood T cell repertoires in COVID-19. Assay used: immunoSEQ multiplex PCR; TCRdb lists only in-frame clones, some missing. The sample consists of about 69,000 clones, 91% of them appearing once. The sample consisted of peripheral blood. The receptors shown here come from a woman between 55 and 75 years old with active COVID-19.

The rearrangement uses TRBV7-8 and TRBJ1-5; weak D call: TRBD1 (6 bases). Trimming stripped 0 bases from V and 7 bases from J, with 16 bases between. The CDR3 runs 16 residues. Germline CDR1 is SGHVS and CDR2 is FQNEAQ. CDR3 residues: CASSLATGGAGQPQHF. The CDR3 nucleotides are TGTGCCAGCAGCTTAGCGACGGGGGGCGCCGGACAGCCCCAGCATTTT.

The chain links TRBV2 to TRBJ1-1; 10 nucleotides line up with TRBD1. The germline CDR1 and CDR2 sequences are SNHLY and FYNNEI. Unmatched junction bases numbered 7, after V lost 6 bases and J lost 6 bases. CDR3 length equals 14 residues. This CDR3 reads CASRSTGGGSEAFF. The CDR3 DNA follows: TGTGCCAGCAGATCGACAGGGGGCGGTTCTGAAGCTTTCTTT.

The genes are TRBV30 and TRBJ1-6; D not certain. Germline V lookup: CDR1 GTSNPN, CDR2 SVGIG (reference sequence). The CDR3 is 13 amino acids. Trimming cost V 0 bases and J 9 bases, with 9 bases left between them. CDR3 loop: CAWSVVGPSPLHF. In DNA form, the CDR3 reads TGTGCCTGGAGTGTAGTTGGCCCTTCACCCCTCCACTTT.

The chain uses TRBV28 and TRBJ1-4, with TRBD1 matching 8 bases. This CDR3 has 14 amino acids. Germline CDR1 MDHEN, CDR2 SYDVKM. V shed 5 bases, J shed 7 bases, and the junction held 6 bases outside the gene matches. DNA of the CDR3: TGTGCCAGCAGTACAGGGGGAAGATTTGAAAAACTGTTTTTT. It specifies CASSTGGRFEKLFF. The whole variable domain, filled in from reference TRBV28 and TRBJ1-4, reads DVKVTQSSRYLVKRTGEKVFLECVQDMDHENMFWYRQDPGLGLRLIYFSYDVKMKEKGDIPEGYSVSREKKERFSLILESASTNQTSMYLCASSTGGRFEKLFFGSGTQLSVL.

Here the CDR3 reads CASSPDRGSGYTF. The CDR3 DNA reads TGTGCCAGCAGTCCGGACAGGGGCTCCGGCTACACCTTC. The chain is built from TRBV28 and TRBJ1-2; 9 nucleotides align to TRBD1. V was pared by 5 bases and J by 8 bases, with 6 bases of the junction left unmatched. The CDR3 covers 13 residues. Germline CDR1 is MDHEN and CDR2 is SYDVKM.

V gene TRBV28 combines with J gene TRBJ2-7; 10 bases map to TRBD2. The CDR3 loop spans 15 amino acids. V was pared by 6 bases and J by 2 bases, with 7 bases of the junction left unmatched. Per the germline V gene, CDR1 is MDHEN and CDR2 is SYDVKM. Written as DNA, the CDR3 is TGTGCCAGCAGCCCTGACCTAGCGGGAGCCTACGAGCAGTACTTC. As protein: CASSPDLAGAYEQYF. The full variable domain, completed using reference TRBV28 and TRBJ2-7, is DVKVTQSSRYLVKRTGEKVFLECVQDMDHENMFWYRQDPGLGLRLIYFSYDVKMKEKGDIPEGYSVSREKKERFSLILESASTNQTSMYLCASSPDLAGAYEQYFGPGTRLTVT.

The genes are TRBV5-1 and TRBJ2-7; 9 bases line up with TRBD2. The germline gives CDR1 SGHRS, CDR2 YFSETQ. The CDR3 runs to 14 residues. The J segment lost 6 bases and the V segment lost 5 bases, leaving 9 bases of the junction unmatched. The CDR3 sequence is CASRPASGTLEQYF. CDR3 DNA: TGCGCCAGCAGGCCCGCTAGCGGGACACTCGAGCAGTACTTC.

This chain links TRBV2 with TRBJ1-1, with D unresolved. The germline V and J ends were trimmed by 6 bases and 1 base, with 9 bases remaining between them. This CDR3 is built from 13 residues. Per the germline V gene, CDR1 is SNHLY and CDR2 is FYNNEI. The CDR3 spells CASSQSGNTEAFF. In nucleotides, the CDR3 is TGTGCCAGCAGCCAGTCAGGGAACACTGAAGCTTTCTTT. The full variable domain, in which reference TRBV2 and TRBJ1-1 provide the parts outside the CDR3, is EPEVTQTPSHQVTQMGQEVILRCVPISNHLYFYWYRQILGQKVEFLVSFYNNEISEKSEIFDDQFSVERPDGSNFTLKIRSTKLEDSAMYFCASSQSGNTEAFFGQGTRLTVV.

The rearrangement uses TRBV6-1 and TRBJ2-3, with TRBD1 matching over 8 bases. The CDR3 has 14 amino acids. V lost 2 bases to trimming and J lost 6 bases; unmatched junction nucleotides: 4. Germline lookup yields CDR1 MNHNS and CDR2 SASEGT. Here the CDR3 DNA reads TGTGCCAGCAGTGAAATTGACAGGGGTGATACGCAGTATTTT. Amino acid sequence: CASSEIDRGDTQYF.

The CDR3 reads CAWSSGGTEAFF. The CDR3 DNA reads as TGTGCCTGGAGTTCAGGGGGCACTGAAGCTTTCTTT. This rearrangement joins TRBV30 to TRBJ1-1; 7 bases are shared with TRBD1. The CDR3 loop spans 12 amino acids. Germline V gene sequence: CDR1 GTSNPN, CDR2 SVGIG (reference sequence). The trim removed 2 bases at V and 4 bases at J, leaving 1 base unmatched.

The V and J genes are TRBV6-5 and TRBJ2-1; 8 bases match TRBD2. J lost 7 bases, V lost 6 bases, and 8 bases had no gene match. The CDR3 length is 14 residues. Germline V lookup: CDR1 MNHEY, CDR2 SVGAGI. The CDR3 DNA reads as TGTGCCAGCAGCCCCGTAGCGGGAAGTAATGAGCAGTTCTTC. This sequence encodes CASSPVAGSNEQFF.

The chain joins TRBV6-2 or TRBV6-3 to TRBJ2-7; D is ambiguous. V lost 3 bases, J lost 2 bases, and 5 bases lay in between. Per the germline V gene, CDR1 is MNHEY and CDR2 is SVGEGT. The CDR3 consists of 12 residues. CDR3: CASSYTPYEQYF. CDR3 DNA: TGTGCCAGCAGTTATACACCCTACGAGCAGTACTTC.

CDR3 DNA: TGTGCCAGCAGCCGCATCGCGGGGACGGGTCAGCCCCAGCATTTT. This codes for CASSRIAGTGQPQHF. V is TRBV7-2 and J is TRBJ1-5; tentatively, D is TRBD1 (5 bases). The V gene's germline CDR1 is SGHTA and CDR2 FQGNSA. The CDR3 has 15 amino acids. V was trimmed by 5 bases and J by 6 bases, leaving 17 bases between them.

The V call is TRBV12-3 or TRBV12-4, the J call TRBJ1-2, with D possibly TRBD1 on 6 matching bases. V shed 5 bases and J shed 4 bases, with 11 bases lying between them. The CDR3 has 13 amino acids. The CDR3 is CASSAGGAYGYTF. Written as DNA, the CDR3 is TGTGCCAGCAGTGCGGGGGGCGCCTATGGCTACACCTTC.